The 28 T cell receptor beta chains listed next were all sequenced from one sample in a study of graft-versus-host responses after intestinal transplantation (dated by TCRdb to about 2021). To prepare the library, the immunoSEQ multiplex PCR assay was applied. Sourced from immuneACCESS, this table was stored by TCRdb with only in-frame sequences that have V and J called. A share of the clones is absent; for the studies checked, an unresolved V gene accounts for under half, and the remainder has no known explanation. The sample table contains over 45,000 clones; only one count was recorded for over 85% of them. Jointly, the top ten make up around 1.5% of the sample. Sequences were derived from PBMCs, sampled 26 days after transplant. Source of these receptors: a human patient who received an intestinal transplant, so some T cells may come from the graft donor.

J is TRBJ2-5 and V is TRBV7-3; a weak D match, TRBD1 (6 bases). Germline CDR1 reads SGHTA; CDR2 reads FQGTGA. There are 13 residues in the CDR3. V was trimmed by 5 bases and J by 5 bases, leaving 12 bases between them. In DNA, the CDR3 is TGTGCCAGCAGCCCTCAGGGGTGGGAGACCCAGTACTTC. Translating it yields CASSPQGWETQYF. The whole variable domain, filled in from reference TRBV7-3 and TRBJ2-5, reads GAGVSQTPSNKVTEKGKYVELRCDPISGHTALYWYRQSLGQGPEFLIYFQGTGAADDSGLPNDRFFAVRPEGSVSTLKIQRTERGDSAVYLCASSPQGWETQYFGPGTRLLVL.

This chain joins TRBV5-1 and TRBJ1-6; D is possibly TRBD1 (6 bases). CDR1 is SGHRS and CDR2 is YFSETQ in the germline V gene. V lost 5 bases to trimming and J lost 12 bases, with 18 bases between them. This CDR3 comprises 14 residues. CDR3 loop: CASRSAQGSEPLHF. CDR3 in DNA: TGCGCCAGCAGGAGCGCACAGGGATCGGAACCCCTCCACTTT. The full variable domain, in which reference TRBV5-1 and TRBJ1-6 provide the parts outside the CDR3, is KAGVTQTPRYLIKTRGQQVTLSCSPISGHRSVSWYQQTPGQGLQFLFEYFSETQRNKGNFPGRFSGRQFSNSRSEMNVSTLELGDSALYLCASRSAQGSEPLHFGNGTRLTVT.

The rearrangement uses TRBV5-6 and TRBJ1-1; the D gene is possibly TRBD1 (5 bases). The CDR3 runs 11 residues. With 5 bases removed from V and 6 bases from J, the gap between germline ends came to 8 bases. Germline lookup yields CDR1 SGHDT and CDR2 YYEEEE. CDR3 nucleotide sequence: TGTGCCAGCAGTACGGGGGCTGAAGCTTTCTTT. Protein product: CASSTGAEAFF.

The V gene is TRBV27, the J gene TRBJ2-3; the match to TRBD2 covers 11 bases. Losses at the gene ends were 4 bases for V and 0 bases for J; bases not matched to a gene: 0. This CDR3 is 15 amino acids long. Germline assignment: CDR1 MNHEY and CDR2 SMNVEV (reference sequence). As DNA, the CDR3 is TGTGCCAGCAGTTGGACTAGCGGGAGCACAGATACGCAGTATTTT. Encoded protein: CASSWTSGSTDTQYF.

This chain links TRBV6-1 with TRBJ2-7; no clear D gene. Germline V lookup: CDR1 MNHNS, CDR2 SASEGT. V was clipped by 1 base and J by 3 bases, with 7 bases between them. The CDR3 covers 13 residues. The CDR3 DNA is TGTGCCAGCAGTGAAGACACAAACTACGAGCAGTACGTC. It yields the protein CASSEDTNYEQYV.

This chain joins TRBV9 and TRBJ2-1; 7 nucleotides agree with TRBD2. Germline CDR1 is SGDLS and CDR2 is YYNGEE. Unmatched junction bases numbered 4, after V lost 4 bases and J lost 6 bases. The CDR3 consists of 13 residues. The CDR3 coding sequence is TGTGCCAGCAGCCCGGGGGGAAGCAATGAGCAGTTCTTC. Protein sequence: CASSPGGSNEQFF.

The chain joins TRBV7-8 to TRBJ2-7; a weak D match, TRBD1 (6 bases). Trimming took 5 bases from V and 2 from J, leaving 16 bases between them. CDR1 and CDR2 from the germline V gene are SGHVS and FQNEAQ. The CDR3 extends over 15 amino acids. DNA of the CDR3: TGTGCCAGCAGCCCCCAGGGGACACCTACCTACGAGCAGTACTTC. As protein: CASSPQGTPTYEQYF. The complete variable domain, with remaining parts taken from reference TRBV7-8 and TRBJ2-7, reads GAGVSQSPRYKVAKRGQDVALRCDPISGHVSLFWYQQALGQGPEFLTYFQNEAQLDKSGLPSDRFFAERPEGSVSTLKIQRTQQEDSAVYLCASSPQGTPTYEQYFGPGTRLTVT.

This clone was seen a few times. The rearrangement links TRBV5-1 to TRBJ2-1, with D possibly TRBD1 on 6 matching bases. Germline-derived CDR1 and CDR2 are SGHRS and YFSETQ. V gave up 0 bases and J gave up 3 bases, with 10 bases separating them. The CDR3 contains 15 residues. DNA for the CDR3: TGCGCCAGCAGCTTGGCAGGGGTGGTCTACAATGAGCAGTTCTTC. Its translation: CASSLAGVVYNEQFF.

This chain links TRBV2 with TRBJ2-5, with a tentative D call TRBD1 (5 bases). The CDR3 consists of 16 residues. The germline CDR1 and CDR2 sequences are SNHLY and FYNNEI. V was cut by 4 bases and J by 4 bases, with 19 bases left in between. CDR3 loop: CASSAAQGRSGETQYF. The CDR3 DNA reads TGTGCCAGCAGTGCGGCCCAGGGTAGGTCTGGAGAGACCCAGTACTTC.

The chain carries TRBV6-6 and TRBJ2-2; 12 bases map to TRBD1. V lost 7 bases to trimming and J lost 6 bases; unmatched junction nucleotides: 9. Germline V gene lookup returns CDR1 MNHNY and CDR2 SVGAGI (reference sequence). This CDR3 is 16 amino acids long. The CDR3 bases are TGTGCCAGCATCCAGAGGGACAGGGGGCTTGCCGGGGAGCTGTTTTTT. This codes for CASIQRDRGLAGELFF.

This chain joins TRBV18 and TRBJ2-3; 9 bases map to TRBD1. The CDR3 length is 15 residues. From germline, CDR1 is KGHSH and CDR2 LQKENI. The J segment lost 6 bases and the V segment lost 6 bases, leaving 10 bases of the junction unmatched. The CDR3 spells CASSQLGTGMDTQYF. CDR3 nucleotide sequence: TGTGCCAGCTCCCAGCTCGGGACAGGGATGGATACGCAGTATTTT.

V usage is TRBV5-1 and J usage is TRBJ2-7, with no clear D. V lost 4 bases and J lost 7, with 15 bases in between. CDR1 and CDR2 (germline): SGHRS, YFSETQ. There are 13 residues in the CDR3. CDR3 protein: CASSLSSRGEQYV. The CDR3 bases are TGCGCCAGCAGCCTGAGCTCAAGAGGAGAGCAGTACGTC.

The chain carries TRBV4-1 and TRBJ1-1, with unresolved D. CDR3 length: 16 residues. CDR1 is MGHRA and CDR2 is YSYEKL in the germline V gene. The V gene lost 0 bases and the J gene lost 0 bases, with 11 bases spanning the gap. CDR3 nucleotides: TGCGCCAGCAGCCAAGAGGGAGACCTAATGAACACTGAAGCTTTCTTT. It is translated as CASSQEGDLMNTEAFF.

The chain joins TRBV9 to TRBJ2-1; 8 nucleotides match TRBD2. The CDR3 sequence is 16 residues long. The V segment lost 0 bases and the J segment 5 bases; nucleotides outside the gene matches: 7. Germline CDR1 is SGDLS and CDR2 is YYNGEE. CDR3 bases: TGTGCCAGCAGCGTAGCGGTCGGGGGGGCCGACAATGAGCAGTTCTTC. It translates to CASSVAVGGADNEQFF.

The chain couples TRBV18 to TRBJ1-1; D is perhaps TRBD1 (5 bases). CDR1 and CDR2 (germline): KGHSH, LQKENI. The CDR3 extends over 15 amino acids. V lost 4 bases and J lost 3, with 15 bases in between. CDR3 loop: CASSQSGGGDTEAFF. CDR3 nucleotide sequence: TGTGCCAGCTCACAATCCGGGGGTGGGGACACTGAAGCTTTCTTT.

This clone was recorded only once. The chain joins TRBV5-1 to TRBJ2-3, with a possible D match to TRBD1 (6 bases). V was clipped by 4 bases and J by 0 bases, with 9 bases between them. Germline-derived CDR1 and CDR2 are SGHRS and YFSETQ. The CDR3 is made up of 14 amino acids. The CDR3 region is CASSTGQSTDTQYF. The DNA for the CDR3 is TGCGCCAGCAGCACAGGACAGAGCACAGATACGCAGTATTTT.

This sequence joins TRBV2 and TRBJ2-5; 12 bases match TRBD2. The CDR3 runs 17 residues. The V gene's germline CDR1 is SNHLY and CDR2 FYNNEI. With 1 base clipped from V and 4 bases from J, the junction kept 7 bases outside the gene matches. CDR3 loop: CASSEGGTGLAGETQYF. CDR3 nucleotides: TGTGCCAGCAGTGAAGGGGGGACGGGACTAGCGGGAGAGACCCAGTACTTC.

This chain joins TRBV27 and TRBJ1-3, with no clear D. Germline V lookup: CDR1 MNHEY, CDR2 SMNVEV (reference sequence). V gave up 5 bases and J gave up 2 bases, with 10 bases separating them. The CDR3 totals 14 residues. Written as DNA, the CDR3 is TGTGCCAGCAGTCCAAGACTAGCTGGAAACACCATATATTTT. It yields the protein CASSPRLAGNTIYF.

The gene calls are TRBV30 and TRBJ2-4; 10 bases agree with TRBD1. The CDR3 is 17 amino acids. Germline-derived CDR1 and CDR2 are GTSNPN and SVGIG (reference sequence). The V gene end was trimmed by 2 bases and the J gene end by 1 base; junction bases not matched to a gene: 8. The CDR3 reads CAWSQDRGRWAKNIQYF. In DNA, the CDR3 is TGTGCCTGGAGTCAAGACAGGGGGCGGTGGGCCAAAAACATTCAGTACTTC.

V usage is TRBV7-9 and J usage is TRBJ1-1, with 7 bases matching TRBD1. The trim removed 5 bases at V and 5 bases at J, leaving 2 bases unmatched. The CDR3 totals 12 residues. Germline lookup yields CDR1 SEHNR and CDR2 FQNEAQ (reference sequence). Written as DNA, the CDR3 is TGTGCCAGCAGCAGGGACAGTACTGAAGCTTTCTTT. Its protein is CASSRDSTEAFF.

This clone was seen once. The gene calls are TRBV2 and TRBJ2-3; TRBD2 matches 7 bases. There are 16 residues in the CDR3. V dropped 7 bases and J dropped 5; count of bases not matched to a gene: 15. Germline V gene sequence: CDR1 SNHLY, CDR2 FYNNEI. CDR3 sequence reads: CASTGLRSAWGDTQYF. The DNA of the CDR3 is TGTGCCAGCACGGGACTAAGAAGCGCCTGGGGAGATACGCAGTATTTT.

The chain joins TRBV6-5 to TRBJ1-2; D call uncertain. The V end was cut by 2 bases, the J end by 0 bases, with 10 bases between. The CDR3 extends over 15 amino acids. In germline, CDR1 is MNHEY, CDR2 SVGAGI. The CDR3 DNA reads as TGTGCCAGCAGTTACCTTAACAAAGCTAACTATGGCTACACCTTC. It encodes CASSYLNKANYGYTF.

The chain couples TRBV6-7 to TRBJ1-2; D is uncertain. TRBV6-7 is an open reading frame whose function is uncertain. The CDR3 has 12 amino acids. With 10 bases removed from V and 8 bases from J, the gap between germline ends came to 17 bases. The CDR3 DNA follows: TGTGCCACCCATCCCGGGTTTGGGGGCTACACCTTC. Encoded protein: CATHPGFGGYTF.

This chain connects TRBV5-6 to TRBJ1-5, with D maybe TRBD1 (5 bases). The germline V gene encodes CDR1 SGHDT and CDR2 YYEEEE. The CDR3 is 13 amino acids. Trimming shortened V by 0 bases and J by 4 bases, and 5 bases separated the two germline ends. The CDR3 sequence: CASSLAGNQPQHF. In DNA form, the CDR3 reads TGTGCCAGCAGCTTGGCAGGGAATCAGCCCCAGCATTTT.

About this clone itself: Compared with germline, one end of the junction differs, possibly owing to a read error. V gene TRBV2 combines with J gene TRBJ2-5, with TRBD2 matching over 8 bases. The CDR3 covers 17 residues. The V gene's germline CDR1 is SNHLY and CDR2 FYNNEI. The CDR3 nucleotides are TGTGCCAGCAGCGAAGGGTCCCACGCGGGGGGACAAGAGACCCAGTACTTC. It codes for CASSEGSHAGGQETQYF.

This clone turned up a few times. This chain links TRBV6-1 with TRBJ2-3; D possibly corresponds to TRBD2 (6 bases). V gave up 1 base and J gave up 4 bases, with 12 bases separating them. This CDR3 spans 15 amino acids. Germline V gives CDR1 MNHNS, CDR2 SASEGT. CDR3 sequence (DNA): TGTGCCAGCAGTGAAGAGGATGGCGGGGCAGATACGCAGTATTTT. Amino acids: CASSEEDGGADTQYF.

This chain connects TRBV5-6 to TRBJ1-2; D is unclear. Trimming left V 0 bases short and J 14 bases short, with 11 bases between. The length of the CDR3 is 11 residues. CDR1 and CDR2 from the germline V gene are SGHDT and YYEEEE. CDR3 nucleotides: TGTGCCAGCAGCTTGGGCATGGTGAGGACCTTC. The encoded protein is CASSLGMVRTF.

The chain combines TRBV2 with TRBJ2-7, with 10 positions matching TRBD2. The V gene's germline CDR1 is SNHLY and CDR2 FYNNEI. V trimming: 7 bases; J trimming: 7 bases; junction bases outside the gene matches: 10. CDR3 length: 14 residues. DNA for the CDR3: TGTGCCAGCAACGTAGCGGGGGGCCCACAGGAGCAGTACTTC. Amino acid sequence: CASNVAGGPQEQYF.